Presented here are 5 T cell receptor beta chains from one specimen sequenced in a study of OX40 agonist ivuxolimab in advanced cancers. Data came from immunoSEQ multiplex PCR; TCRdb stores just in-frame clones and leaves some out. The table includes roughly 86,000 clones, 75% to 90% detected once. Sequenced here: CD4+ or CD8+ T cells sorted from blood, sampled in a trial of the OX40 agonist ivuxolimab. Receptor source: an adult with an advanced solid tumor such as melanoma, head and neck, liver or kidney cancer.

The CDR3 DNA follows: TGTGCCACCAGCAGAGATAAGGCTAGCGGGAACTCCTACGAGCAGTACTTC. It translates to CATSRDKASGNSYEQYF. The V and J genes are TRBV15 and TRBJ2-7; 9 nucleotides align to TRBD2. The CDR3 is 17 amino acids. Germline V gives CDR1 LNHNV, CDR2 YYDKDF (reference sequence). J gave up 0 bases and V 0 bases, and 6 bases lay outside the gene matches. Filled out from reference TRBV15 and TRBJ2-7, the complete variable domain reads DAMVIQNPRYQVTQFGKPVTLSCSQTLNHNVMYWYQQKSSQAPKLLFHYYDKDFNNEADTPDNFQSRRPNTSFCFLDIRSPGLGDTAMYLCATSRDKASGNSYEQYFGPGTRLTVT.

The V gene is TRBV4-1, the J gene TRBJ2-3, with TRBD2 identical over 10 bases. The CDR3 extends over 15 amino acids. V lost 4 bases and J lost 0; bases outside the gene matches: 1. Looked up from germline, CDR1 is MGHRA and CDR2 is YSYEKL. CDR3 protein: CASSPTSGSTDTQYF. DNA of the CDR3: TGCGCCAGCAGCCCGACTAGCGGGAGCACAGATACGCAGTATTTT.

The chain couples TRBV4-1 to TRBJ1-1; D is perhaps TRBD1 (5 bases). The CDR3 contains 14 residues. Germline loops: CDR1 MGHRA, CDR2 YSYEKL. Trimming removed 0 bases from V and 3 bases from J, with 8 bases in between. CDR3 loop: CASSQEEGYTEAFF. The CDR3 DNA reads TGCGCCAGCAGCCAAGAGGAGGGGTACACTGAAGCTTTCTTT.

The genes are TRBV20-1 and TRBJ1-2; D is undetermined. This CDR3 spans 11 amino acids. Germline-derived CDR1 and CDR2 are DFQATT and SNEGSKA (reference sequence). V lost 4 bases and J lost 2, with 5 bases in between. The CDR3 loop is CSAKENYGYTF. For the CDR3, the DNA is TGCAGTGCTAAGGAGAACTATGGCTACACCTTC.

The chain employs TRBV10-3 and TRBJ2-1, with a tentative D call TRBD2 (6 bases). The CDR3 has 15 residues. Germline-derived CDR1 and CDR2 are ENHRY and SYGVKD. V was shortened by 6 bases and J by 6 bases, with 18 bases between the two germline ends. CDR3 nucleotides: TGTGCCATCAGCCATACTAGCAAGGGTATCAATGAGCAGTTCTTC. Translation gives CAISHTSKGINEQFF.